The rows below give T cell receptor beta chains drawn from one sample of a study of shared clonotypes between healthy human individuals. Produced via immunoSEQ multiplex PCR; TCRdb's table is partial and in-frame only. The sample shows 2,100,000 or so clones, 95% of them seen only once. Source material: naive CD4+ T cells sorted from blood. The receptors come from a man aged 18 to 29 in good health. The conserved cysteine and the conserved F or W are not part of the CDR3 here. A D gene is named only where the DNA matches it firmly. Only some rows state a clone size, as once, few, many or a class for expanded clones.

clone size: .; J gene: TRBJ2-3; V gene: TRBV6-6; D gene: .; CDR3 protein: ASRSWGTDTQY
clone size: .; J gene: TRBJ2-3; V gene: TRBV30; D gene: TRBD2; CDR3 protein: AWSGGLAGGDTQY
clone size: .; J gene: TRBJ1-1; V gene: TRBV5-1; D gene: .; CDR3 protein: ASRSDSNTEAF
clone size: once; J gene: TRBJ2-7; V gene: TRBV29-1; D gene: .; CDR3 protein: SVSSGTLSYEQY
clone size: .; J gene: TRBJ2-7; V gene: TRBV6-6; D gene: .; CDR3 protein: ASSSLTPYEQY
clone size: .; J gene: TRBJ2-7; V gene: TRBV11-2; D gene: .; CDR3 protein: ASSSQREEQY
clone size: .; J gene: TRBJ1-1; V gene: TRBV19; D gene: .; CDR3 protein: ASSIPGMSRTEAF
clone size: .; J gene: TRBJ2-7; V gene: TRBV6-1; D gene: .; CDR3 protein: ASSHRLGDEQY
clone size: .; J gene: TRBJ2-1; V gene: TRBV6-6; D gene: .; CDR3 protein: AGKDGRNNEQF
clone size: once; J gene: TRBJ2-1; V gene: TRBV15; D gene: TRBD2; CDR3 protein: ATSRDGSSGIPTLNNEQF
clone size: .; J gene: TRBJ1-6; V gene: TRBV7-9; D gene: .; CDR3 protein: ASSLGGYSDSPLH
clone size: .; J gene: TRBJ2-7; V gene: TRBV5-4; D gene: TRBD1; CDR3 protein: ASSPGQGLYEQY
clone size: once; J gene: TRBJ1-4; V gene: TRBV19; D gene: TRBD1; CDR3 protein: ASSDRGYEKLF
clone size: .; J gene: TRBJ1-3; V gene: TRBV28; D gene: .; CDR3 protein: ASSPGSSGNTIY
clone size: .; J gene: TRBJ2-3; V gene: TRBV15; D gene: TRBD1; CDR3 protein: ATSRSLTGGGTDTQY
clone size: .; J gene: TRBJ1-1; V gene: TRBV6-1; D gene: .; CDR3 protein: ASSEGFNDGF
clone size: .; J gene: TRBJ2-7; V gene: TRBV28; D gene: .; CDR3 protein: ASRDGTSYEQY
clone size: .; J gene: TRBJ2-1; V gene: TRBV11-2; D gene: .; CDR3 protein: ASSRIGWIEQF
clone size: .; J gene: TRBJ2-1; V gene: TRBV6-5; D gene: TRBD1; CDR3 protein: ASTPGQATRQF
clone size: .; J gene: TRBJ1-1; V gene: TRBV6-5; D gene: TRBD1; CDR3 protein: ASRRQGANTEAF
clone size: .; J gene: TRBJ2-3; V gene: TRBV11-2; D gene: TRBD2; CDR3 protein: ASSLALLSGDLTDTQY
clone size: .; J gene: TRBJ2-6; V gene: TRBV5-1; D gene: .; CDR3 protein: ASSLDLGSGANVLT
clone size: .; J gene: TRBJ1-6; V gene: TRBV6-1; D gene: .; CDR3 protein: ASSRTEINSPLH
clone size: .; J gene: TRBJ1-1; V gene: TRBV6-5; D gene: TRBD1; CDR3 protein: ASSYSYRGTEAF
clone size: few; J gene: TRBJ2-1; V gene: TRBV5-1; D gene: TRBD2; CDR3 protein: ASSLPGGYNEQF
clone size: .; J gene: TRBJ1-5; V gene: TRBV30; D gene: .; CDR3 protein: AWSVPGEGLEPQH
clone size: .; J gene: TRBJ1-1; V gene: TRBV6-5; D gene: TRBD1; CDR3 protein: ASSYLDRGNTEAF
clone size: .; J gene: TRBJ2-1; V gene: TRBV7-2; D gene: .; CDR3 protein: ASSQNNEQF
clone size: .; J gene: TRBJ1-5; V gene: TRBV14; D gene: TRBD1; CDR3 protein: ASSHHTGAPIRQPQH
clone size: .; J gene: TRBJ2-7; V gene: TRBV2; D gene: .; CDR3 protein: ASREGPVGEQY
clone size: .; J gene: TRBJ2-3; V gene: TRBV7-9; D gene: TRBD2; CDR3 protein: ASSLNSGGTDTQY
clone size: .; J gene: TRBJ2-7; V gene: TRBV2; D gene: .; CDR3 protein: ASRSLGEQY
clone size: .; J gene: TRBJ2-1; V gene: TRBV2; D gene: .; CDR3 protein: ASSELRSSGTYNEQF
clone size: .; J gene: TRBJ2-5; V gene: TRBV5-5; D gene: .; CDR3 protein: ASSLVAGNQETQY
clone size: .; J gene: TRBJ2-3; V gene: TRBV7-3; D gene: TRBD2; CDR3 protein: ASSLNGLAGDTQY
clone size: .; J gene: TRBJ2-7; V gene: TRBV7-9; D gene: .; CDR3 protein: ASSLTDYEQY
clone size: .; J gene: TRBJ2-1; V gene: TRBV9; D gene: TRBD1; CDR3 protein: ASSVTQDRVYNEQF
clone size: .; J gene: TRBJ1-2; V gene: TRBV7-2; D gene: .; CDR3 protein: ASSPEGGRYGYT
clone size: once; J gene: TRBJ1-2; V gene: TRBV5-6; D gene: .; CDR3 protein: ASSLDSYGYT
clone size: .; J gene: TRBJ2-3; V gene: TRBV18; D gene: .; CDR3 protein: ASSPPTNTDTQY
clone size: .; J gene: TRBJ1-6; V gene: TRBV18; D gene: .; CDR3 protein: ASSPGGVGSPLH
clone size: .; J gene: TRBJ1-2; V gene: TRBV30; D gene: .; CDR3 protein: AWSVALRGHGYT
clone size: .; J gene: TRBJ1-1; V gene: TRBV29-1; D gene: .; CDR3 protein: SVSLGGRVTEAF
clone size: .; J gene: TRBJ2-7; V gene: TRBV7-9; D gene: .; CDR3 protein: ASSTSNEQY
clone size: once; J gene: TRBJ2-7; V gene: TRBV27; D gene: .; CDR3 protein: ASSPLPRGPSYEQY
clone size: .; J gene: TRBJ2-5; V gene: TRBV9; D gene: .; CDR3 protein: ASSFRQTPQETQY
clone size: .; J gene: TRBJ1-6; V gene: TRBV12-2; D gene: .; CDR3 protein: ASRLSIRTGECSPLH
clone size: .; J gene: TRBJ2-7; V gene: TRBV11-3; D gene: TRBD1; CDR3 protein: ASSLIRGTGDSYEQY
clone size: .; J gene: TRBJ1-1; V gene: TRBV10-3; D gene: .; CDR3 protein: AISAAVNTEAF
clone size: .; J gene: TRBJ2-7; V gene: TRBV7-2; D gene: .; CDR3 protein: ASRSSPGPSYEQY
clone size: .; J gene: TRBJ1-6; V gene: TRBV7-6; D gene: .; CDR3 protein: ASSTWTDSPLH
clone size: .; J gene: TRBJ1-4; V gene: TRBV11-2; D gene: .; CDR3 protein: ASSLEGRGYNEKLF
clone size: once; J gene: TRBJ2-2; V gene: TRBV10-3; D gene: .; CDR3 protein: AISESRTSGTGELF
clone size: few; J gene: TRBJ1-2; V gene: TRBV27; D gene: .; CDR3 protein: ASSLFRGNYGYT
clone size: .; J gene: TRBJ1-2; V gene: TRBV12-2; D gene: .; CDR3 protein: ASHPSYGYT